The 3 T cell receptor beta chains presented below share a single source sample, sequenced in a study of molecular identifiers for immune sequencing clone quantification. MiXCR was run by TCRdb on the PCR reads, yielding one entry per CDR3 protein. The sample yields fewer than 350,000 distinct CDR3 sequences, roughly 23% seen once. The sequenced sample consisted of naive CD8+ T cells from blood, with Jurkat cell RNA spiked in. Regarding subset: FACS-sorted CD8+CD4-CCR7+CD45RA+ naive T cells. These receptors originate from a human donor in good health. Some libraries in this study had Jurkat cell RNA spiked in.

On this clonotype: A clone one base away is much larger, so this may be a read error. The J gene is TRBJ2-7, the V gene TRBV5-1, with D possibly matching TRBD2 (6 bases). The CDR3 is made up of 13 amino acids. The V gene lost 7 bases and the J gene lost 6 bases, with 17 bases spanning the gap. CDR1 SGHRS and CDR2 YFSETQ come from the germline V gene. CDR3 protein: CASGGTPAGEQYF. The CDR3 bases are TGCGCCAGCGGCGGGACCCCCGCCGGCGAGCAGTACTTC.

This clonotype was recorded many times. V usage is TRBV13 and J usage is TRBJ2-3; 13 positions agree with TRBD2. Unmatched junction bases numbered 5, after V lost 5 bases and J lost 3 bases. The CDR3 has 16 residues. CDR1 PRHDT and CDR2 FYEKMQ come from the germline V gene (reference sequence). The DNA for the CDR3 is TGTGCCAGCAGCAACGGGACTAGCGGGGATACAGATACGCAGTATTTT. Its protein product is CASSNGTSGDTDTQYF.

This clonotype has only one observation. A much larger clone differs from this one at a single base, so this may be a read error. The DNA of the CDR3 is TGTGCCACGGTAGGGAGCAATGAGCAGTTCTTC. The encoded protein is CATVGSNEQFF. The chain links TRBV12-3 or TRBV12-4 to TRBJ2-1, with D possibly TRBD2 on 5 matching bases. CDR3 length: 11 residues. V was trimmed by 10 bases and J by 6 bases, leaving 10 bases between them.